This T cell receptor beta chain stems from a study of CD39 and CD103 CD8 tumor-infiltrating T cells. Genomic DNA came from approximately 10,000 to 100,000 sorted cells per subset. This table comes from immunoSEQ multiplex PCR, and its TCRdb copy is limited to in-frame clones, with some not included. The sample contains 950 to 1,500 clones, over 60% of which appear only once. Trimming stripped 5 bases from V and 5 bases from J, with 15 bases between. This CDR3 spans 14 amino acids. Germline V gene sequence: CDR1 SGHTA, CDR2 FQGTGA. This sequence joins TRBV7-3 and TRBJ2-5; a weak D match, TRBD2 (5 bases). Input material: CD39- CD103- CD8+ T cells sorted from the tumor. Documented subset: CD103-CD39- double-negative CD45RA- CD8 T cells. This TCR derives from a human donor with ovarian cancer. In DNA, the CDR3 is TGTGCCAGCAGCCCCCTAGCTGCATCGGAGACCCAGTACTTC. Translating gives CASSPLAASETQYF.